The rows below give T cell receptor beta chains drawn from one sample of a study of T cells after yellow fever vaccination. Each CDR3 protein gets one entry after TCRdb re-called the 5' RACE reads with MiXCR. The sample carries some 320,000 distinct CDR3 sequences, roughly 10% recorded once. This specimen consisted of CD4+ T cells sorted from PBMCs, obtained 45 days after the yellow fever booster vaccination. The receptors were gathered from a man between 18 and 35 years old who received the YFV17D yellow fever vaccine. Both conserved end residues are part of each CDR3. D genes are given only for firm matches. Size is omitted from some rows. Given values are once, few, many or a class for expanded clones.

j_call clone_size v_call d_call cdr3_aa cdr3_nt
TRBJ1-2 many TRBV27 NA CASSPTGRGYTF TGTGCCAGCAGTCCTACAGGGAGAGGCTACACCTTC
TRBJ2-4 few TRBV7-2 NA CASSLAASVKNIQYF TGTGCCAGCAGCTTAGCTGCTAGCGTCAAAAACATTCAGTACTTC
TRBJ2-5 few TRBV12-3/TRBV12-4 NA CASSFFAGSGETQYF TGTGCCAGCAGTTTCTTTGCGGGGAGCGGGGAGACCCAGTACTTC
TRBJ2-1 many TRBV20-1 NA CSAASVEWAFEQFF TGCAGTGCCGCCTCGGTGGAGTGGGCCTTCGAGCAGTTCTTC
TRBJ1-1 few TRBV11-2 NA CASSSGVGNTEAFF TGTGCCAGCAGCTCGGGGGTCGGGAACACTGAAGCTTTCTTT
TRBJ2-5 NA TRBV6-4 NA CASSDEEETQYF TGTGCCAGCAGTGACGAGGAGGAGACCCAGTACTTC
TRBJ2-5 few TRBV3-1 NA CASSQTNREETQYF TGTGCCAGCAGCCAGACGAACCGGGAAGAGACCCAGTACTTC
TRBJ2-5 NA TRBV29-1 TRBD1 CSVVNRGHSETQYF TGCAGCGTTGTGAACAGGGGGCATTCGGAGACCCAGTACTTC
TRBJ1-1 few TRBV12-3/TRBV12-4 TRBD1 CASRSGGLTEAFF TGTGCCAGCAGATCAGGGGGCTTGACTGAAGCTTTCTTT
TRBJ2-3 NA TRBV2 TRBD2 CASSAVGGRDTQYF TGTGCCAGCAGTGCCGTCGGGGGGAGAGATACGCAGTATTTT
TRBJ2-3 few TRBV5-1 NA CASSSSPRGSGLMDTQYF TGCGCCAGCAGCTCCAGCCCTCGGGGTAGCGGTCTCATGGATACGCAGTATTTT
TRBJ2-7 few TRBV14 NA CASSQERWGIYEQYF TGTGCCAGCAGCCAAGAAAGGTGGGGGATCTACGAGCAGTACTTC
TRBJ2-1 few TRBV4-1 NA CASSQDLVGEQFF TGCGCCAGCAGCCAAGATTTGGTCGGTGAGCAGTTCTTC
TRBJ1-1 few TRBV2 NA CASSDRGGQDTEAFF TGTGCCAGCAGTGACCGGGGGGGTCAGGACACTGAAGCTTTCTTT
TRBJ1-1 many TRBV11-2 NA CASSGTLNTEAFF TGTGCCAGCAGCGGGACGCTTAACACTGAAGCTTTCTTT
TRBJ2-3 few TRBV3-1 NA CASSQDTPGQFTQYF TGTGCCAGCAGCCAAGACACCCCCGGACAGTTTACGCAGTATTTT
TRBJ1-2 NA TRBV5-1 NA CASSLGGQDRRGYTF TGCGCCAGCAGCTTGGGTGGGCAGGACCGACGTGGCTACACCTTC
TRBJ1-1 NA TRBV5-3 NA CARSPDKRNTEAFF TGTGCCAGAAGCCCGGACAAGAGGAACACTGAAGCTTTCTTT
TRBJ1-5 few TRBV6-5 NA CASPPRGRLGNQPQHF TGTGCCAGCCCCCCCCGGGGTAGGTTGGGCAATCAGCCCCAGCATTTT
TRBJ2-4 few TRBV6-9 NA CASSYLSRGEDIQYF TGTGCCAGCAGTTATCTGTCGAGGGGGGAGGACATTCAGTACTTC
TRBJ1-1 NA TRBV5-1 NA CASSLIDGVGKAFF TGCGCCAGCAGCTTGATCGACGGGGTTGGGAAAGCTTTCTTT
TRBJ1-1 NA TRBV2 NA CASSEAGKYTEAFF TGTGCCAGCAGTGAGGCAGGGAAATACACTGAAGCTTTCTTT
TRBJ1-2 few TRBV2 NA CASSGGGKGSYTF TGTGCCAGCAGTGGAGGGGGAAAAGGGAGCTACACCTTC
TRBJ2-1 many TRBV7-2 TRBD1 CASSLGTGDLQFF TGTGCCAGCAGCTTAGGGACAGGGGATCTCCAGTTCTTC
TRBJ1-3 NA TRBV20-1 TRBD1 CSARDQRDSSGNTIYF TGCAGTGCTAGAGATCAGAGGGACAGCTCTGGAAACACCATATATTTT
TRBJ2-1 NA TRBV4-3 TRBD2 CASSQAGGGAGNEQFF TGCGCCAGCAGCCAAGCAGGCGGGGGGGCGGGCAATGAGCAGTTCTTC
TRBJ2-7 few TRBV5-8 NA CASSLMKRVPYF TGTGCCAGCAGCTTGATGAAACGGGTACCGTACTTC
TRBJ1-5 few TRBV9 TRBD1 CASSGGGGRPQHF TGTGCCAGCAGCGGAGGGGGCGGGAGGCCCCAGCATTTT
TRBJ1-4 many TRBV4-1 TRBD1 CASSQNRGMEKLFF TGCGCCAGCAGCCAAAACAGGGGAATGGAAAAACTGTTTTTT
TRBJ2-1 few TRBV7-3 TRBD1 CASSLRGTGHNEQFF TGTGCCAGCAGCTTGCGGGGGACAGGGCACAATGAGCAGTTCTTC
TRBJ1-2 NA TRBV5-6 NA CASSSGLLYGYTF TGTGCCAGCAGCTCGGGACTTTTATATGGCTACACCTTC
TRBJ2-3 NA TRBV7-2 NA CASSLLKKGTQYF TGTGCCAGCAGCTTACTAAAGAAGGGTACGCAGTATTTT
TRBJ1-4 NA TRBV12-3/TRBV12-4 NA CASTLGNEKLFF TGTGCCAGCACCTTGGGTAATGAAAAACTGTTTTTT
TRBJ2-3 NA TRBV5-1 NA CASKSGGDPYTQYF TGCGCCAGCAAGTCCGGGGGCGACCCGTATACGCAGTATTTT
TRBJ1-5 NA TRBV20-1 NA CSALWGRDQPQHF TGCAGTGCTCTCTGGGGACGAGATCAGCCCCAGCATTTT
TRBJ2-3 NA TRBV5-1 NA CASSLTALVDTQYF TGCGCCAGCAGCTTGACAGCCCTTGTGGATACGCAGTATTTT
TRBJ2-5 many TRBV7-2 NA CASSLGRGETQYF TGTGCCAGCAGCTTAGGGCGGGGAGAGACCCAGTACTTC
TRBJ1-2 few TRBV5-6 NA CASSLNRVDGYTF TGTGCCAGCAGCTTGAACCGGGTTGACGGCTACACCTTC
TRBJ1-3 once TRBV7-2 TRBD1 CASSRQGWEGTIYF TGTGCCAGCAGTCGACAGGGTTGGGAAGGCACCATATATTTT
TRBJ2-3 few TRBV3-1 TRBD2 CASSHSGGSYTDTQYF TGTGCCAGCAGCCATAGCGGGGGGTCCTACACAGATACGCAGTATTTT
TRBJ2-2 NA TRBV28 TRBD2 CASSFWEGKGTGELFF TGTGCCAGCAGTTTTTGGGAGGGGAAAGGCACCGGGGAGCTGTTTTTT
TRBJ2-3 few TRBV7-3 NA CASSPNGHLTDTQYF TGTGCCAGCAGCCCTAACGGACATCTCACAGATACGCAGTATTTT
TRBJ2-7 NA TRBV18 TRBD1 CASSPGTGEEFSYEQYF TGTGCCAGCTCGCCCGGGACAGGGGAAGAGTTCTCCTACGAGCAGTACTTC
TRBJ2-1 few TRBV20-1 NA CSARRAESGNEQFF TGCAGTGCTAGGCGGGCCGAGTCGGGCAATGAGCAGTTCTTC
TRBJ2-5 few TRBV6-5 NA CASSYTNSLTQYF TGTGCCAGCAGTTACACTAACAGCCTCACCCAGTACTTC
TRBJ2-4 NA TRBV18 NA CASSLDLAKNIQYF TGTGCCAGCTCCCTGGACCTAGCCAAAAACATTCAGTACTTC